Listed below are T cell receptor beta chains from one sample, sequenced in a study of blood T cell repertoires in COVID-19. The table came from immunoSEQ multiplex PCR; TCRdb's copy has only in-frame clones and leaves some out. The table lists 250,000 to 400,000 clones, approximately 88% of them singletons. Sequencing used peripheral blood. These receptors all come from a woman under 40 with COVID-19, enrolled during active disease. The CDR3 runs from the conserved cysteine through the conserved F or W. Each record gives: V gene, CDR3 protein.

>TRBV7-6
CASSYLGAAEAFF
>TRBV5-1
CASSLAASGKETQYF
>TRBV7-9
CASSPDYGYTF
>TRBV5-1
CASSLRGGGTDTQYF
>TRBV13
CASSLKLSTSTDTQYF
>TRBV7-2
CASSLSLWGGTEAFF
>TRBV11-2
CASSLGTSGAQETQYF
>TRBV11-1
CASSLAGTITYTQYF
>TRBV7-2
CASSPPVGYGYTF
>TRBV5-1
CASSLLFGTVNTDTQYF
>TRBV6-5
CASSPTGVNTGELFF
>TRBV7-2
CASSPGQGYYGYTF
>TRBV6-2/TRBV6-3
CASSYPPGTIAKNIQYF
>TRBV6-2/TRBV6-3
CASSYPSGGLYNEQFF
>TRBV4-1
CASSQGQGAGTDTQYF
>TRBV4-1
CASSQVHGWRDEQYF
>TRBV5-1
CASSLQGNSGANVLTF
>TRBV6-5
CASSPSDSPYNEQFF
>TRBV9
CASSVLGTSDTDTQYF
>TRBV5-4
CASSPGWGETDTQYF
>TRBV13
CASSRPGQGYNEQFF
>TRBV6-5
CASSYSPGINTIYF
>TRBV20-1
CSASYNRVETEAFF
>TRBV7-2
CASSLVSGQETQYF
>TRBV27
CASRKQGGYEQYF
>TRBV9
CASSAPTGTEAFF
>TRBV12-5
CASGPGLAGFNEQFF
>TRBV9
CASSEDRGVNTEAFF
>TRBV20-1
CSANEEDRLMNTEAFF
>TRBV7-9
CASSFTGEGYTF
>TRBV9
CASSVVGTEQETQYF
>TRBV4-1
CASSRNRQGAYNEQFF
>TRBV11-2
CASSFSRTSGGSAYEQYF
>TRBV7-9
CASSYDTGKLLFEQYF
>TRBV2
CASSEGRQGNTGELFF
>TRBV25-1
CASSDLAAGHTEAFF
>TRBV2
CASRGTSAASNEQFF
>TRBV2
CASSPPGDNEQFF
>TRBV9
CASSVGATGVWKEKLFF
>TRBV19
CASSSSGGGYGYTF
>TRBV23-1
CASSQSSDHQPQHF
>TRBV4-1
CASSQERGVNQPQHF
>TRBV24-1
CATSDSGQGASEQFF
>TRBV7-3
CASSPGGLKTQYF
>TRBV5-1
CASSLGSVQETQYF
>TRBV6-6
CASSRLPGVSGNTIYF
>TRBV3-1/TRBV3-2
CASSHWGQNTEAFF